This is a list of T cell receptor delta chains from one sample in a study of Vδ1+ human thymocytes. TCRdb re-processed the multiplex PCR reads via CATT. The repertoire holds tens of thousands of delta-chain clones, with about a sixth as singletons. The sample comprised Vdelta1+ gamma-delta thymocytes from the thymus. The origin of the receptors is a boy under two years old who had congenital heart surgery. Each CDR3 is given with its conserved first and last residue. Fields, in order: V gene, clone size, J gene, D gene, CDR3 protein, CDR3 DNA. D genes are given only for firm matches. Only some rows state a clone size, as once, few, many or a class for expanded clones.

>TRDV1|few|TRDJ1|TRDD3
CALGEQFGYPGGYRYTDKLIF
TGTGCTCTTGGGGAACAATTTGGCTACCCCGGGGGATACCGATACACCGATAAACTCATCTTT
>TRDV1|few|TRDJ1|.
CALGTPFLRRGIPTDKLIF
TGTGCTCTTGGGACGCCATTCCTACGCCGGGGGATCCCCACCGATAAACTCATCTTT
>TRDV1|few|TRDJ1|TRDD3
CALGDPFVTGGTTDKLIF
TGTGCTCTTGGGGACCCATTCGTGACTGGGGGTACCACCGATAAACTCATCTTT
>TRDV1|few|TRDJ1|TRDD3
CALGEINPDWGTGATDKLIF
TGTGCTCTTGGGGAGATAAATCCAGACTGGGGGACTGGGGCCACCGATAAACTCATCTTT
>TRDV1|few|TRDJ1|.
CALGESSHRGPSYTDKLIF
TGTGCTCTTGGGGAAAGTTCCCACCGGGGGCCCTCGTACACCGATAAACTCATCTTT
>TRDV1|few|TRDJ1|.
CALGEPPSLTDKLIF
TGTGCTCTTGGGGAGCCTCCTTCCCTCACCGATAAACTCATCTTT
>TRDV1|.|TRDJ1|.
CALGESGPSSYWGGPPYTDKLIF
TGTGCTCTTGGGGAATCCGGACCTTCCTCATACTGGGGGGGGCCTCCCTACACCGATAAACTCATCTTT
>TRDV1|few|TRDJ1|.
CALGDCIKGALPSYTDKLIF
TGTGCTCTTGGGGACTGTATCAAAGGGGCCCTACCCTCGTACACCGATAAACTCATCTTT
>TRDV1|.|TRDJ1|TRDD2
CALGELPAFLRLWGSDKLIF
TGTGCTCTTGGGGAATTGCCGGCCTTCCTACGTCTCTGGGGGTCCGATAAACTCATCTTT
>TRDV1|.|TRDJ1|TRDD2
CALGGPPSYPIGGPNTDKLIF
TGTGCTCTTGGGGGGCCACCTTCCTACCCTATTGGGGGTCCTAACACCGATAAACTCATCTTT
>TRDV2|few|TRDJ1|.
CACNTVLGQLKPIF
TGTGCCTGTAACACCGTACTGGGCCAACTTAAACCCATCTTT
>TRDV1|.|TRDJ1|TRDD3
CALGEGHLGDTDKLIF
TGTGCTCTTGGGGAAGGTCATCTGGGGGATACCGATAAACTCATCTTT
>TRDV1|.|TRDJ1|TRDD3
CALGEWATRRSRWGIRGGTDKLIF
TGTGCTCTTGGGGAATGGGCTACGAGGAGGTCACGCTGGGGGATACGCGGTGGGACCGATAAACTCATCTTT
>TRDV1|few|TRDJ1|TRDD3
CALGELDGLDWGLYTDKLIF
TGTGCTCTTGGGGAACTAGACGGACTCGACTGGGGGCTTTACACCGATAAACTCATCTTT
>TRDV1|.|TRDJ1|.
CALGETPLVLGRYTDKLIF
TGTGCTCTTGGGGAAACTCCCCTTGTACTGGGTAGGTACACCGATAAACTCATCTTT
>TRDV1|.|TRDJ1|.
CALGDRGPLYTDKLIF
TGTGCTCTTGGGGACCGGGGCCCCCTGTACACCGATAAACTCATCTTT
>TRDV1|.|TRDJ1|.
CALGESTVDHWYTDKLIF
TGTGCTCTTGGGGAAAGCACGGTGGACCACTGGTACACCGATAAACTCATCTTT
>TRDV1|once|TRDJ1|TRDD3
CALGELVRRGIRITYTDKLIF
TGTGCTCTTGGGGAACTAGTTCGGAGGGGGATACGGATAACGTACACCGATAAACTCATCTTT
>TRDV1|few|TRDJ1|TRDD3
CALGELGQGGSGDKLIF
TGTGCTCTTGGGGAACTAGGCCAGGGGGGATCAGGCGATAAACTCATCTTT
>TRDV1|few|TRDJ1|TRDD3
CALGERRGIHKLIF
TGTGCTCTTGGGGAACGACGTGGGATACATAAACTCATCTTT
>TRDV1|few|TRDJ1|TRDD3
CALGELDLLPTGGYSDKLIF
TGTGCTCTTGGGGAACTAGATCTTTTGCCTACTGGGGGCTATTCCGATAAACTCATCTTT
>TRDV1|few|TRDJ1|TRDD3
CALGERLFLHWGILDKLIF
TGTGCTCTTGGGGAGAGACTCTTCCTACACTGGGGGATACTTGATAAACTCATCTTT
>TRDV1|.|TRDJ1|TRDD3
CALGELGDSYTDKLIF
TGTGCTCTTGGGGAGCTGGGGGATTCTTACACCGATAAACTCATCTTT
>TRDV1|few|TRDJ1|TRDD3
CALGEGEDELGDATDKLIF
TGTGCTCTTGGGGAAGGCGAGGACGAGCTGGGGGATGCCACCGATAAACTCATCTTT
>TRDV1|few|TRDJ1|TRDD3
CALGEGIPPWGIQDDKLIF
TGTGCTCTTGGGGAAGGAATCCCACCCTGGGGGATACAGGACGATAAACTCATCTTT
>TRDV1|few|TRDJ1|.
CALGELQGLTDKLIF
TGTGCTCTTGGGGAACTTCAAGGACTCACCGATAAACTCATCTTT
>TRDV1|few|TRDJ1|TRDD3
CALGESGLRVGGSLIF
TGTGCTCTTGGGGAAAGTGGCCTAAGGGTTGGGGGATCACTCATCTTT
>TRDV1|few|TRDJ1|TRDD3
CALGERPPIPLLGDTRGSADKLIF
TGTGCTCTTGGGGAACGTCCCCCTATCCCCTTACTGGGGGATACGCGGGGATCGGCCGATAAACTCATCTTT